Shown below are 14 T cell receptor beta chains from a single sample sequenced in a study of shared clonotypes between healthy human individuals. Naive CD8 cells comprised CD45RO-negative, CCR7-positively selected cells, excluding terminally differentiated effector memory CD45RA+ cells. TCRdb's table, derived via immunoSEQ multiplex PCR, lists solely in-frame clones and lacks some. The sample carries about 1.9 million clones, around 93% recorded once. Sequences were obtained from naive CD8+ T cells from PBMCs. The receptors stem from a man aged 18 to 30 in good health. Some clones in this sample may be carry-over from other donors' samples.

The chain is built from TRBV29-1 and TRBJ2-7; D may correspond to TRBD1 or TRBD2 (5 bases each). The length of the CDR3 is 12 residues. V lost 8 bases, J lost 0 bases, and 11 bases lay in between. Germline V CDR1 and CDR2: SQVTM, ANQGSEA. The CDR3, as DNA: TGCAGCATTGGGACGGACTCCTACGAGCAGTACTTC. It encodes CSIGTDSYEQYF.

V is TRBV28 and J is TRBJ2-7; possible D gene TRBD1, 7 bases. CDR3 length equals 15 residues. Germline V gene data show CDR1 as MDHEN and CDR2 as SYDVKM. The V and J ends lost 2 bases and 3 bases respectively, with 14 bases between them. The CDR3 region is CASSLGPRGVYEQYF. In nucleotides, the CDR3 is TGTGCCAGCAGTTTAGGCCCCAGGGGGGTCTACGAGCAGTACTTC.

The J gene is TRBJ2-7, the V gene TRBV27, with 10 bases aligning to TRBD2. The length of the CDR3 is 16 residues. V trimming: 2 bases; J trimming: 3 bases; junction bases outside the gene matches: 7. Germline V CDR1 and CDR2: MNHEY, SMNVEV (reference sequence). The CDR3 DNA is TGTGCCAGCAGTTTAGGGGCTAGCGGGAGTTACTACGAGCAGTACTTC. This encodes CASSLGASGSYYEQYF.

This chain uses TRBV4-2 with TRBJ2-2; TRBD2 matches at 9 bases. Germline CDR1 is LGHNA and CDR2 is YNFKEQ. This CDR3 spans 18 amino acids. Unmatched junction bases numbered 7, after V lost 0 bases and J lost 2 bases. Here the CDR3 DNA reads TGTGCCAGCAGCCAAGACCCGCTAGCGGGAATAAACACCGGGGAGCTGTTTTTT. It is translated as CASSQDPLAGINTGELFF.

The chain carries TRBV27 and TRBJ1-5; D may be TRBD1 (6 bases). From germline, CDR1 is MNHEY and CDR2 SMNVEV (reference sequence). The CDR3 has 14 residues. V lost 2 bases to trimming and J lost 5 bases, with 10 bases between them. Here the CDR3 reads CASSLGTHHQPQHF. The DNA of the CDR3 is TGTGCCAGCAGTTTAGGGACACACCATCAGCCCCAGCATTTT.

The chain recombines TRBV5-6 with TRBJ2-1; D may be TRBD2 (6 bases). The V end was cut by 0 bases, the J end by 2 bases, with 9 bases between. This CDR3 comprises 15 residues. Germline loops: CDR1 SGHDT, CDR2 YYEEEE. In DNA, the CDR3 is TGTGCCAGCAGCTTGGAGGACTACACCTACAATGAGCAGTTCTTC. Translating gives CASSLEDYTYNEQFF.

This rearrangement joins TRBV7-9 to TRBJ2-3; TRBD1 or TRBD2 may be the D gene (5 bases each). Per germline, CDR1 SEHNR and CDR2 FQNEAQ (reference sequence). The germline V and J ends were trimmed by 1 base and 6 bases, with 14 bases remaining between them. This CDR3 is built from 15 residues. This CDR3 is CASSLVGPTIDTQYF. The CDR3, as DNA: TGTGCCAGCAGCTTAGTGGGGCCGACTATCGATACGCAGTATTTT.

The CDR3 DNA reads as TGCGCCAGCAGCCCGGGCACAGATACGCAGTATTTT. Translating gives CASSPGTDTQYF. V gene TRBV5-1 combines with J gene TRBJ2-3; D gene unclear. Germline V lookup: CDR1 SGHRS, CDR2 YFSETQ. The CDR3 runs 12 residues. Trimming took 4 bases from V and 1 from J, leaving 4 bases between them.

CDR3 DNA: TGTGCCAGCAGCTTGGGGGCACAGGGGCGATACAATGAGCAGTTCTTC. It codes for CASSLGAQGRYNEQFF. The chain is built from TRBV5-6 and TRBJ2-1, with TRBD1 identical over 7 bases. This CDR3 contains 16 residues. Germline CDR1 is SGHDT and CDR2 is YYEEEE. The trim removed 0 bases at V and 4 bases at J, leaving 7 bases unmatched.

About this clone: In the same sample, other DNA sequences code for this CDR3. The V gene is TRBV27, the J gene TRBJ1-2; D unclear. Germline CDR1 MNHEY, CDR2 SMNVEV (reference sequence). This CDR3 is 13 amino acids long. Trimming removed 6 bases from V and 2 bases from J, with 10 bases in between. CDR3 region: CASSPTRNYGYTF. CDR3 coding DNA: TGTGCCAGCAGCCCTACACGGAACTATGGCTACACCTTC.

In regard to this clone: This sample also contains other DNA sequences that code for the same CDR3. This chain connects TRBV19 to TRBJ2-7, with 11 bases fitting TRBD2. The germline CDR1 and CDR2 sequences are LNHDA and SQIVND (reference sequence). The CDR3 spans 15 residues. V dropped 3 bases and J dropped 3; count of bases not matched to a gene: 4. The CDR3 reads CASSILAGGFYEQYF. CDR3 nucleotides: TGTGCCAGTAGTATTCTAGCGGGAGGTTTCTACGAGCAGTACTTC.

About this clone: Other nucleotide sequences in the sample specify the same CDR3. The V call is TRBV28, the J call TRBJ2-5, with a possible D match to TRBD1 (5 bases). Per germline, CDR1 MDHEN and CDR2 SYDVKM. Trimming stripped 3 bases from V and 2 bases from J, with 7 bases between. The CDR3 has 13 amino acids. CDR3 DNA sequence: TGTGCCAGCAGTTTTGACAGACAAGAGACCCAGTACTTC. Encoded protein: CASSFDRQETQYF.

The chain joins TRBV28 to TRBJ1-3; TRBD1 is a possible D gene (5 bases). The CDR3 covers 17 residues. Germline lookup yields CDR1 MDHEN and CDR2 SYDVKM. Trimming left V 7 bases short and J 0 bases short, with 19 bases between. The CDR3 loop is CASTRGAQVPSGNTIYF. In DNA, the CDR3 is TGTGCCAGCACTAGAGGGGCGCAGGTCCCCTCTGGAAACACCATATATTTT.

This chain links TRBV4-3 with TRBJ2-3, with D possibly matching TRBD2 (6 bases). The CDR3 consists of 15 residues. Between the trimmed V and J ends, which lost 6 bases and 0 bases, there was a span of 13 bases. The V gene's germline CDR1 is LGHNA and CDR2 YSLEER. CDR3 nucleotide sequence: TGCGCCAGCAGGTACGCGAGCGGGAGCACAGATACGCAGTATTTT. Protein sequence: CASRYASGSTDTQYF.